In this sample, the clone carrying this T cell receptor beta chain turned up many times. Antigen: not known. Ophthalmopathy-affected donors exhibited moderate-to-severe activity, CAS ≥3, NOSPECS ≥4, and duration under 3 months. The data are from a study of Graves' ophthalmopathy and Graves' hyperthyroidism. Study findings and constraints: For separating ophthalmopathy from stable hyperthyroidism, a 13-signature model gave 85% to 90% sensitivity and 81.08% specificity.

V gave up 5 bases and J gave up 6 bases; unmatched junction bases: 10. This CDR3 spans 15 amino acids. Amplified material comprised TCR beta CDR3 regions derived from RNA transcripts. Second-round multiplex PCR came after first-round RT-PCR with HTBI primers. TCRdb reprocessed the multiplex PCR reads via MiXCR and lists one record per CDR3 protein. The data show a few hundred thousand distinct CDR3 sequences, with approximately 16% seen just once and roughly 1.4% held by the top ten. The V and J genes are TRBV12-3 or TRBV12-4 and TRBJ2-3, with 8 bases fitting TRBD2. Sequenced material: peripheral blood. The source of this sequence is a young woman with Graves' ophthalmopathy. CDR3: CASSPRSGGWDTQYF. The CDR3 DNA is TGTGCCAGCAGTCCACGGAGCGGGGGTTGGGATACGCAGTATTTT.